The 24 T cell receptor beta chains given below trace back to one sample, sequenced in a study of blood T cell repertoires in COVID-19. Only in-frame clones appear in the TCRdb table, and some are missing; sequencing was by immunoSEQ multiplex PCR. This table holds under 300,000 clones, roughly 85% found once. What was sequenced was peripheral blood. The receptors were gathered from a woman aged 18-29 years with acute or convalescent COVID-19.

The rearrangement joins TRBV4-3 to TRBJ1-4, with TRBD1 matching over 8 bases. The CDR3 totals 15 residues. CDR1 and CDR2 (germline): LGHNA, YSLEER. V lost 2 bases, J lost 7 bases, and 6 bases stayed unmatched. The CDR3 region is CASSQNRGGSEKLFF. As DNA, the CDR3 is TGCGCCAGCAGCCAAAACAGGGGGGGGTCTGAAAAACTGTTTTTT.

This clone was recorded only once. This CDR3 is CASSQVRDNYGYTF. For the CDR3, the DNA is TGCGCCAGCAGCCAAGTACGGGATAACTATGGCTACACCTTC. The V call is TRBV4-3, the J call TRBJ1-2, with D hard to call. V lost 1 base to trimming and J lost 1 base, with 7 bases between them. Looked up from germline, CDR1 is LGHNA and CDR2 is YSLEER. This CDR3 comprises 14 residues.

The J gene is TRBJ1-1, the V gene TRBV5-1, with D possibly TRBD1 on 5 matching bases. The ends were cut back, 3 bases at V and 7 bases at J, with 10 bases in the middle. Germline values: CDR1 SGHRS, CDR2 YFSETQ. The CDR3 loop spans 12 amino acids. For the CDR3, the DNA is TGCGCCAGCAGCTCGGACGGGGGTGAAGCTTTCTTT. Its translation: CASSSDGGEAFF.

The CDR3 nucleotides are TGCGCCAGCAGCCTCCTGGAGGGGAACCAGCCCCAGCATTTT. It translates to CASSLLEGNQPQHF. V is TRBV4-1 and J is TRBJ1-5; D might be TRBD1 (5 bases). The length of the CDR3 is 14 residues. CDR1 and CDR2 from the germline V gene are MGHRA and YSYEKL. Trimming stripped 4 bases from V and 7 bases from J, with 14 bases between.

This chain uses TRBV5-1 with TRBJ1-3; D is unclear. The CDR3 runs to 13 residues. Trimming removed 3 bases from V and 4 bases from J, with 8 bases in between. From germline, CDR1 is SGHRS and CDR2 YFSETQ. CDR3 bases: TGCGCCAGCAGCTCGGACTGGGGAAACACCATATATTTT. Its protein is CASSSDWGNTIYF.

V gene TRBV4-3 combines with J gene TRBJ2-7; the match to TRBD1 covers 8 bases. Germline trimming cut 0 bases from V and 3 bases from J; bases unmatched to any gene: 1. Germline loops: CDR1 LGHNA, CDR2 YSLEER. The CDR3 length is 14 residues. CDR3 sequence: CASSQDTGGYEQYF. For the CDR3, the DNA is TGCGCCAGCAGCCAAGACACAGGGGGCTACGAGCAGTACTTC.

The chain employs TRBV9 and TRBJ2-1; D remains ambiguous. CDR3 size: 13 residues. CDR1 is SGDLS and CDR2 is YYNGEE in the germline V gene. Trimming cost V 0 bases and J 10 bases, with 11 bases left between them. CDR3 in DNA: TGTGCCAGCAGCGTAGCCCCTACCTACGAGCAGTTCTTC. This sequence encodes CASSVAPTYEQFF.

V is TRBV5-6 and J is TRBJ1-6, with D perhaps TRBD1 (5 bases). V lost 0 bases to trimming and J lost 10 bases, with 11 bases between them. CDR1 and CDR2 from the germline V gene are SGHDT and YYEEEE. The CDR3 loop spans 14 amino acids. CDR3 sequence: CASSLGQGGSPLHF. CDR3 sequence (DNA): TGTGCCAGCAGCTTGGGGCAGGGAGGGTCACCCCTCCACTTT. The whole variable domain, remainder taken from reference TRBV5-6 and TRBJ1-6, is DAGVTQSPTHLIKTRGQQVTLRCSPKSGHDTVSWYQQALGQGPQFIFQYYEEEERQRGNFPDRFSGHQFPNYSSELNVNALLLGDSALYLCASSLGQGGSPLHFGNGTRLTVT.

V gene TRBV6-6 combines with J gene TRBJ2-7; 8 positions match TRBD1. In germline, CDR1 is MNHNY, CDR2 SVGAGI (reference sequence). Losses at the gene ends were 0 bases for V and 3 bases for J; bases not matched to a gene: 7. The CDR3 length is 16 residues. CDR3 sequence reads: CASSYSGQGEFYEQYF. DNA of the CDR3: TGTGCCAGCAGTTACTCAGGACAGGGTGAATTCTACGAGCAGTACTTC.

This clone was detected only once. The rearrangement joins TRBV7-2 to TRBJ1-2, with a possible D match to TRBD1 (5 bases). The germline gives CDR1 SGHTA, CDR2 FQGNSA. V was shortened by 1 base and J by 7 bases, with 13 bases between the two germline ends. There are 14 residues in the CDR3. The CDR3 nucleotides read TGTGCCAGCAGCTTAGTTGCAGGGTCAGGTGGCTACACCTTC. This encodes CASSLVAGSGGYTF.

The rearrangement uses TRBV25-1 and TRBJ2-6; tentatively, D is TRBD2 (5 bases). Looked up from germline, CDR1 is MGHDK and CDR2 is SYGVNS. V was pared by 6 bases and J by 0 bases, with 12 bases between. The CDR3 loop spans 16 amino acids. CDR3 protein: CASSPGFGSGANVLTF. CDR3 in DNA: TGTGCCAGCAGCCCGGGGTTTGGCTCTGGGGCCAACGTCCTGACTTTC.

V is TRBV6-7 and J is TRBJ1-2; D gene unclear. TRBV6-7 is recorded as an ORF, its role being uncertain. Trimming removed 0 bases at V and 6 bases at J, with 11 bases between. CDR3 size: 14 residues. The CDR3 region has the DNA TGTGCCAGCAGTTACTCGGAGGGAGGCCATGGCTACACCTTC. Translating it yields CASSYSEGGHGYTF.

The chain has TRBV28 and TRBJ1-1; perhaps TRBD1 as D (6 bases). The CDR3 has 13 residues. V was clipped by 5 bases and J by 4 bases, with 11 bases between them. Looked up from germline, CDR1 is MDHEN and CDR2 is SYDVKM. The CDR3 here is CASSTPQGTEAFF. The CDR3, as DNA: TGTGCCAGCAGTACACCACAGGGCACTGAAGCTTTCTTT.

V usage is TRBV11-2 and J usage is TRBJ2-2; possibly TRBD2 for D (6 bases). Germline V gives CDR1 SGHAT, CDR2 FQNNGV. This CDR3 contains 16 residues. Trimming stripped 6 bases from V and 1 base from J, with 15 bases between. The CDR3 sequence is CASRTVRGGNTGELFF. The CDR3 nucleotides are TGTGCCAGCAGGACGGTTCGGGGAGGGAACACCGGGGAGCTGTTTTTT.

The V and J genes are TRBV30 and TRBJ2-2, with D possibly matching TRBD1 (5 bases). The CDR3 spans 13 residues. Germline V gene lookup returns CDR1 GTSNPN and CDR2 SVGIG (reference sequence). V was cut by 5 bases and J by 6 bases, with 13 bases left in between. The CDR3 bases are TGTGCCTGGGCCCAAGACAGTCCCGGGGAGCTGTTTTTT. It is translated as CAWAQDSPGELFF.

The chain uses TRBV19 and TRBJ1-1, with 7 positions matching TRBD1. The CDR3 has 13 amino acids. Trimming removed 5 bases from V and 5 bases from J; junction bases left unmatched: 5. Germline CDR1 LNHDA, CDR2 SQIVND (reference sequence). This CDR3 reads CASSDRVNTEAFF. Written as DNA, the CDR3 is TGTGCCAGTAGTGACAGGGTAAATACTGAAGCTTTCTTT.

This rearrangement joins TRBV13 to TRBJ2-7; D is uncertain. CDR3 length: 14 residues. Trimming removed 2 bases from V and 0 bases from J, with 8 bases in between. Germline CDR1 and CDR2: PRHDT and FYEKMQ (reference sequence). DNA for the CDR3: TGTGCCAGCAGCTTAAGCTGGAGCTCCTACGAGCAGTACTTC. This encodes CASSLSWSSYEQYF.

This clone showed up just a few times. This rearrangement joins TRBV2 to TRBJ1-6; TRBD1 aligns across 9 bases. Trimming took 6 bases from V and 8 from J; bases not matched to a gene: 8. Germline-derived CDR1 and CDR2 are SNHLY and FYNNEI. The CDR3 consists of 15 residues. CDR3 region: CASSRPGQGHSPLHF. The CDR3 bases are TGTGCCAGCAGCCGCCCGGGACAGGGCCATTCACCCCTCCACTTT.

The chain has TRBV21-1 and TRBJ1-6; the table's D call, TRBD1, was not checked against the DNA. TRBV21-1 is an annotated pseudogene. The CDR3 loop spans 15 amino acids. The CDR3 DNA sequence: TGTGCCAGCGGCCGAGGGACAGGGGTTAATTCACCCCTCCACTTT. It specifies CASGRGTGVNSPLHF.

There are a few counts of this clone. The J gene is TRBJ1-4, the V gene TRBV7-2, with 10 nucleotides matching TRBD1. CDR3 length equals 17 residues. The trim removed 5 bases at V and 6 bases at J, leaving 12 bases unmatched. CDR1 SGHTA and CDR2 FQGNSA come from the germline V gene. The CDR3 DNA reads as TGTGCCAGCAGCCCACGGGACAGGGGCCCAAAATATGAAAAACTGTTTTTT. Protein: CASSPRDRGPKYEKLFF. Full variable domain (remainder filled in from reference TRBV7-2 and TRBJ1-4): GAGVSQSPSNKVTEKGKDVELRCDPISGHTALYWYRQSLGQGLEFLIYFQGNSAPDKSGLPSDRFSAERTGGSVSTLTIQRTQQEDSAVYLCASSPRDRGPKYEKLFFGSGTQLSVL.

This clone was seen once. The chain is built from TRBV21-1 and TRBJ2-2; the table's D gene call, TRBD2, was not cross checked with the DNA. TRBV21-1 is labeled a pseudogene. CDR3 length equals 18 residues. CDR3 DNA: TGTGCCAGCAGCAATGGCCCAACCGGGAGGCCGAACACCGGGGAGCTGTTTTTT. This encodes CASSNGPTGRPNTGELFF.

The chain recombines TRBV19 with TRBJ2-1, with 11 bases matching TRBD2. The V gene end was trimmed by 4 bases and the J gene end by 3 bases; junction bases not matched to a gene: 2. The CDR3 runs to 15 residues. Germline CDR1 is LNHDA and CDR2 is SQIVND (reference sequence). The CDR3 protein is CASSRGTSGYNEQFF. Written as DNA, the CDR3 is TGTGCCAGTAGTAGGGGGACTAGCGGCTACAATGAGCAGTTCTTC.

CDR3 nucleotide sequence: TGCAGTGCCTCAACTACCGGGAAGCAGTTCTTC. Its protein product is CSASTTGKQFF. The chain links TRBV20-1 to TRBJ2-1; D may be TRBD2 (5 bases). Germline CDR1 reads DFQATT; CDR2 reads SNEGSKA (reference sequence). Trimming stripped 6 bases from V and 11 bases from J, with 14 bases between. This CDR3 contains 11 residues.

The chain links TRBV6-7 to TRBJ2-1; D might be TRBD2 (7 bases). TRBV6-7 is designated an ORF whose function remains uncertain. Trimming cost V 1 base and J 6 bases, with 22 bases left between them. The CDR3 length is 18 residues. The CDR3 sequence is CASSYYWGLASGPNEQFF. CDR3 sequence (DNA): TGTGCCAGCAGTTACTACTGGGGGCTGGCTAGCGGACCCAATGAGCAGTTCTTC.